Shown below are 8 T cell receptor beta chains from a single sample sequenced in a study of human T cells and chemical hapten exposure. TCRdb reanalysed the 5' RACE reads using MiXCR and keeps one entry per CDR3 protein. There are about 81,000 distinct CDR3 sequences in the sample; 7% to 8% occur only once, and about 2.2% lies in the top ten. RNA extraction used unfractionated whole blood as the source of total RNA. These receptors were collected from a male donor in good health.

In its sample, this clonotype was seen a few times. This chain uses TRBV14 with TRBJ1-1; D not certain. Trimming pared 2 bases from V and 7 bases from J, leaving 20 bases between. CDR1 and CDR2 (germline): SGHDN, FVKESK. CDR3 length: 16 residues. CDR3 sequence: CASSQRKPTGILEAFF. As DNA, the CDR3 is TGTGCCAGCAGCCAAAGGAAGCCTACGGGTATCCTTGAAGCTTTCTTT.

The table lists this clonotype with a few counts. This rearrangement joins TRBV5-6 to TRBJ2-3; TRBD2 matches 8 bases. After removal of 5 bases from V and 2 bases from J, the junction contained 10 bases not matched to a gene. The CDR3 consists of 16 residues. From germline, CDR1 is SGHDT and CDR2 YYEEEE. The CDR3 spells CASRNHREGPTDTQYF. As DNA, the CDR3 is TGTGCCAGCAGGAATCACCGGGAGGGCCCCACAGATACGCAGTATTTT.

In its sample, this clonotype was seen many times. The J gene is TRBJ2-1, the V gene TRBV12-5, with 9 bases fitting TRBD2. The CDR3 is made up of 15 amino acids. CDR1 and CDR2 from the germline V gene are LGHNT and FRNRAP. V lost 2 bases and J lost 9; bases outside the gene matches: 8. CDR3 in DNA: TGTGCTAGTGGTTTGAGCCCTAGCGGGATGGGTGAGCAGTTCTTC. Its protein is CASGLSPSGMGEQFF.

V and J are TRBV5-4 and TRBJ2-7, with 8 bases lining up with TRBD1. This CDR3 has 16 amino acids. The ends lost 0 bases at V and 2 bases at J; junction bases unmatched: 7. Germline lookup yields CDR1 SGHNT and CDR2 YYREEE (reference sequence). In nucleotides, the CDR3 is TGTGCCAGCAGCTTGGTACAGGGGGTTTTCACCTACGAGCAGTACTTC. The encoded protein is CASSLVQGVFTYEQYF.

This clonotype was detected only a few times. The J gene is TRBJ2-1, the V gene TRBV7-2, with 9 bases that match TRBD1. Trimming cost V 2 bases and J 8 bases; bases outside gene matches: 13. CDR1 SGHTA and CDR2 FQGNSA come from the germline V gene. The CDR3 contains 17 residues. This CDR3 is CASSLLRDRVLGYEQFF. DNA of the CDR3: TGTGCCAGCAGCTTACTCCGGGACAGGGTGTTAGGATATGAGCAGTTCTTC. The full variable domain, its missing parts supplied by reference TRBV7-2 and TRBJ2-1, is GAGVSQSPSNKVTEKGKDVELRCDPISGHTALYWYRQSLGQGLEFLIYFQGNSAPDKSGLPSDRFSAERTGGSVSTLTIQRTQQEDSAVYLCASSLLRDRVLGYEQFFGPGTRLTVL.

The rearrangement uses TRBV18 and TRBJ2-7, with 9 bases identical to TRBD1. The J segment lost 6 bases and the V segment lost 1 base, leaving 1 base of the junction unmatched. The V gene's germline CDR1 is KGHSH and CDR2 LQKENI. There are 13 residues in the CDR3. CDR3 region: CASSPLGQGEQYF. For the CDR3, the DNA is TGTGCCAGCTCACCACTGGGACAGGGCGAGCAGTACTTC.

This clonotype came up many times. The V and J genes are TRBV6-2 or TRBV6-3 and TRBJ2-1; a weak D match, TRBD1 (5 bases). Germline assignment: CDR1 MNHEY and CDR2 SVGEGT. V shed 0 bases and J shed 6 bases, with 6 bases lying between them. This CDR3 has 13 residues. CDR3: CASSYSGVNEQFF. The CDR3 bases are TGTGCCAGCAGTTACTCAGGGGTCAATGAGCAGTTCTTC.

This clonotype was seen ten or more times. The CDR3 sequence is CAVKDGDSPLHF. Here the CDR3 DNA reads TGTGCCGTCAAAGACGGGGATTCACCCCTCCACTTT. The chain has TRBV6-6 and TRBJ1-6, with D unresolved. The germline V and J ends were trimmed by 11 bases and 8 bases, with 13 bases remaining between them. CDR3 length: 12 residues. Per the germline V gene, CDR1 is MNHNY and CDR2 is SVGAGI (reference sequence).